These T cell receptor beta chains were read from a single sample in a study of blood T cell repertoires in COVID-19. Produced via immunoSEQ multiplex PCR; TCRdb's table is partial and in-frame only. The sample lists more than 200,000 clones; approximately 81% were seen once. What was sequenced was peripheral blood. All receptors come from a man aged 60-69 years with acute or convalescent COVID-19. Both conserved end residues are part of each CDR3. D genes are given only for firm matches. Expanded clones get a size class; other rows say once, few or many, or leave the size out.

CDR3 length	D gene	clone size	V gene	J gene	CDR3 DNA	CDR3 protein
18	-	-	TRBV28	TRBJ2-4	TGTGCCAGCAGTTTACCCTTGGTGGGAGATCTAGCCAAAAACATTCAGTACTTC	CASSLPLVGDLAKNIQYF
14	-	-	TRBV2	TRBJ2-7	TGTGCCAGCAGTAGAAATTCTAACAGCTACGAGCAGTACTTC	CASSRNSNSYEQYF
17	-	-	TRBV9	TRBJ2-2	TGTGCCAGCAGCGTAGGCGGTCCGGCCGCGAACACCGGGGAGCTGTTTTTT	CASSVGGPAANTGELFF
13	TRBD1	-	TRBV2	TRBJ1-1	TGTGCCAGCAAACAGGGGTGGAGCACTGAAGCTTTCTTT	CASKQGWSTEAFF
18	TRBD2	-	TRBV7-9	TRBJ2-1	TGTGCCAGCAGCTTCTTACGGACTAGCGGACTCTCCTACAATGAGCAGTTCTTC	CASSFLRTSGLSYNEQFF
15	TRBD1	-	TRBV7-9	TRBJ1-6	TGTGCCAGCAGCCCCGGGACAGGCTATAATTCACCCCTCCACTTT	CASSPGTGYNSPLHF
17	-	-	TRBV10-3	TRBJ2-6	TGTGCCATCAGTGACGGGACAACTGGCTCTGGGGCCAACGTCCTGACTTTC	CAISDGTTGSGANVLTF
14	TRBD1	-	TRBV28	TRBJ1-3	TGTGCCAGCCATGCAGGGGGCTCTGGAAACACCATATATTTT	CASHAGGSGNTIYF
14	TRBD2	-	TRBV6-5	TRBJ2-7	TGTGCCAGCAGAAGGGGGACTAGCTCCTACGAGCAGTACTTC	CASRRGTSSYEQYF
15	TRBD2	-	TRBV19	TRBJ2-1	TGTGCCAGCCGGACCAGCGGGAGACTCCACAATGAGCAGTTCTTC	CASRTSGRLHNEQFF
16	-	few	TRBV7-5	TRBJ2-3	TGTGCCAGAAGCTTAACCACCAACACAAACACAGATACGCAGTATTTT	CARSLTTNTNTDTQYF
15	TRBD2	-	TRBV5-1	TRBJ2-2	TGCGCCAGCAGACTAGCGGTCGGCAACACCGGGGAGCTGTTTTTT	CASRLAVGNTGELFF
20	TRBD2	-	TRBV3-1/TRBV3-2	TRBJ2-3	TGTGCCAGCAGCACCGGTGATGTGAGCGGGGGGCCCCCTATCACAGATACGCAGTATTTT	CASSTGDVSGGPPITDTQYF
15	TRBD1	once	TRBV5-4	TRBJ2-1	TGTGCCAGCAGCTCGGGGACAGGGCCTTACAATGAGCAGTTCTTC	CASSSGTGPYNEQFF
14	TRBD1	once	TRBV28	TRBJ2-7	TGTGCCAGCAGTAGGACAGGGGGCACCTACGAGCAGTACTTC	CASSRTGGTYEQYF
14	-	-	TRBV9	TRBJ1-2	TGTGCCAGCAGCGTCCAAACAGGGAGTTATGGCTACACCTTC	CASSVQTGSYGYTF
13	-	-	TRBV11-2	TRBJ2-5	TGTGCCAGCAGCTTAGGGAGACGAGAGACCCAGTACTTC	CASSLGRRETQYF
17	-	-	TRBV3-1/TRBV3-2	TRBJ2-3	TGTGCCAGCAGCCTCAGGACAGCTATCCCCCGCACAGATACGCAGTATTTT	CASSLRTAIPRTDTQYF
13	-	-	TRBV10-3	TRBJ1-5	TGTGCCATCTGGTCGGGTGTCAATCAGCCCCAGCATTTT	CAIWSGVNQPQHF
16	TRBD1	-	TRBV5-1	TRBJ1-4	TGCGCCAGCAGACCCTGGAACAGGGGGTTAGCTGAAAAACTGTTTTTT	CASRPWNRGLAEKLFF
12	-	few	TRBV12-3/TRBV12-4	TRBJ1-5	TGTGCCAGCAGTTTAAGGGGTCAGCCCCAGCATTTT	CASSLRGQPQHF
13	TRBD2	-	TRBV24-1	TRBJ2-7	TGTGCCACCAGTGCCGGGGGGATCTACGAGCAGTACTTC	CATSAGGIYEQYF
15	-	-	TRBV9	TRBJ2-3	TGTGCCAGCGGAGCCGGGACTCCCAGCACAGATACGCAGTATTTT	CASGAGTPSTDTQYF
12	-	-	TRBV6-6	TRBJ2-1	TGTGCCAGCAGTTACCCCCAGGATGAGCAGTTCTTC	CASSYPQDEQFF
13	TRBD1	-	TRBV9	TRBJ1-1	TGTGCCAGCAGCCGTGGGACAGTGAATGAAGCTTTCTTT	CASSRGTVNEAFF
16	TRBD1	-	TRBV29-1	TRBJ1-5	TGCAGCGTTGCAGGGACAGGGACCTCCTCGGGACAGCCCCAGCATTTT	CSVAGTGTSSGQPQHF
15	-	-	TRBV19	TRBJ1-5	TGTGCCAGTAGTATATATAGGGAGGGTAATCAGCCCCAGCATTTT	CASSIYREGNQPQHF
15	TRBD2	-	TRBV18	TRBJ2-1	TGTGCCAGCTCACCACTTACTAGCGGCTACAATGAGCAGTTCTTC	CASSPLTSGYNEQFF
15	-	once	TRBV19	TRBJ1-1	TGTGCCAGTAGTATAGGGGGGGGTCTAGAGACTGAAGCTTTCTTT	CASSIGGGLETEAFF
15	TRBD1	once	TRBV28	TRBJ2-7	TGTGCCAGCAGTATTTACTCGGGACAGGGTGGCGAGCAGTACTTC	CASSIYSGQGGEQYF
15	-	once	TRBV14	TRBJ2-1	TGTGCCAGCAGCCAAGCCCACTTCACCTACAATGAGCAGTTCTTC	CASSQAHFTYNEQFF
14	-	-	TRBV7-2	TRBJ2-5	TGTGCCAGCAGCTTGATGCGGATGCAAGAGACCCAGTACTTC	CASSLMRMQETQYF
11	-	-	TRBV29-1	TRBJ1-2	TGCACCGGATCAGGGGCCGGCGGCTACACCTTC	CTGSGAGGYTF
14	TRBD2	-	TRBV30	TRBJ2-5	TGTGCCTGGAGCCCCGGCGGGGGGCAAGAGACCCAGTACTTC	CAWSPGGGQETQYF
12	-	-	TRBV5-1	TRBJ1-1	TGCGCCAGCAGCTTGGAACAGGGTGAAGCTTTCTTT	CASSLEQGEAFF
16	TRBD1	-	TRBV4-3	TRBJ2-2	TGCGCCAGCAGCCAAGATAACAGGGGTGGGGCCGGGGAGCTGTTTTTT	CASSQDNRGGAGELFF
12	-	-	TRBV28	TRBJ2-1	TGTGCCAGCAGTTTTAGGGGCAATGAGCAGTTCTTC	CASSFRGNEQFF
16	-	-	TRBV13	TRBJ2-7	TGTGCCAGCAGTTTTGCCCTTCGGGGAAGACCCTACGAGCAGTACTTC	CASSFALRGRPYEQYF
14	-	-	TRBV4-3	TRBJ2-1	TGCGCCAGCAGCCAAGAGTGGTCAGGGAATGAGCAGTTCTTC	CASSQEWSGNEQFF
13	TRBD1	few	TRBV2	TRBJ2-7	TGTGCCACCACGGGAACAGGGGTCTACGAGCAGTACTTC	CATTGTGVYEQYF
15	TRBD1	-	TRBV28	TRBJ1-2	TGTGCCAGCAGTTTCCCCCCGACAGGGGGTAGTGGCTACACCTTC	CASSFPPTGGSGYTF
17	-	-	TRBV7-2	TRBJ2-1	TGTGCCAGCAGCTTACGTCCGGTTTCTCAGGGATTCAATGAGCAGTTCTTC	CASSLRPVSQGFNEQFF
17	TRBD2	-	TRBV19	TRBJ2-1	TGTGCCAGTAGCCACCCAGCGGGAGGGCTTCTTCCAAATGAGCAGTTCTTC	CASSHPAGGLLPNEQFF
16	-	-	TRBV5-8	TRBJ2-6	TGTGCCAGCAGCTGGGGGGTGAGGGCTGGGGCCAACGTCCTGACTTTC	CASSWGVRAGANVLTF
14	TRBD1	-	TRBV13	TRBJ1-1	TGTGCCAGCAGCTTAAGGGACAGGGGCACTGAAGCTTTCTTT	CASSLRDRGTEAFF